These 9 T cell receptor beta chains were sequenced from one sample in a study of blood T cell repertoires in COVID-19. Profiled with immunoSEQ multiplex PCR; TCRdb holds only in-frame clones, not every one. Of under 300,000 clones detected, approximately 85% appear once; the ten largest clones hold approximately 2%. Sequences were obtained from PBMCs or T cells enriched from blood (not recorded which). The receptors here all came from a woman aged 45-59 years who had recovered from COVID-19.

CDR3 nucleotides: TGTGCCAGCAGTTATATCGGACTGTACAATGAGCAGTTCTTC. This codes for CASSYIGLYNEQFF. V gene TRBV6-5 combines with J gene TRBJ2-1; a weak D match, TRBD2 (5 bases). The V and J ends lost 3 bases and 4 bases respectively, with 10 bases between them. The CDR3 consists of 14 residues. Germline V gene data show CDR1 as MNHEY and CDR2 as SVGAGI.

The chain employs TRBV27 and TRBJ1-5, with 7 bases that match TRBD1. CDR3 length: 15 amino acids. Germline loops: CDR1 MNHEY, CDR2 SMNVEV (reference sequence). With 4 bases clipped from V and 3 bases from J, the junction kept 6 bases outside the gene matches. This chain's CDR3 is CASSSGQVFNQPQHF. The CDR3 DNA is TGTGCCAGCAGTTCCGGACAGGTATTCAATCAGCCCCAGCATTTT.

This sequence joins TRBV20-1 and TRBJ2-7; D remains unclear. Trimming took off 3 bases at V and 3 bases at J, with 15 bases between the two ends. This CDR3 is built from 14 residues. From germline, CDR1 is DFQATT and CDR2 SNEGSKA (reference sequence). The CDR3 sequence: CSASLPRSIYEQYF. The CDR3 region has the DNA TGCAGTGCTAGTTTGCCTAGGAGTATCTACGAGCAGTACTTC.

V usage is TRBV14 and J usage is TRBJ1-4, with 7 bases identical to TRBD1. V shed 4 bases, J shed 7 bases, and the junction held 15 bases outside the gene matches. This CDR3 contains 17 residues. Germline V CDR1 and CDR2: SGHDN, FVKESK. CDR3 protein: CASSPHMVGQAGEKLFF. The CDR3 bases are TGTGCCAGCAGCCCACACATGGTTGGACAGGCGGGTGAAAAACTGTTTTTT.

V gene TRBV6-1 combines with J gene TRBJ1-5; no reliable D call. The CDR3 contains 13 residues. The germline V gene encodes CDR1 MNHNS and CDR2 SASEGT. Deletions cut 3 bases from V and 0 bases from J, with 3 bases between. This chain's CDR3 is CASSDGSNQPQHF. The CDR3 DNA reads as TGTGCCAGCAGTGACGGTAGCAATCAGCCCCAGCATTTT.

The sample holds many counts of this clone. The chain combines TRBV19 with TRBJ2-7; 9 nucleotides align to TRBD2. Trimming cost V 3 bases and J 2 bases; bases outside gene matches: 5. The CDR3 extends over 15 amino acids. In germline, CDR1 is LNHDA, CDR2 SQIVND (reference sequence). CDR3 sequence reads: CASSIGLAGAYEQYF. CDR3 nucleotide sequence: TGTGCCAGTAGTATCGGGTTAGCGGGGGCCTACGAGCAGTACTTC.

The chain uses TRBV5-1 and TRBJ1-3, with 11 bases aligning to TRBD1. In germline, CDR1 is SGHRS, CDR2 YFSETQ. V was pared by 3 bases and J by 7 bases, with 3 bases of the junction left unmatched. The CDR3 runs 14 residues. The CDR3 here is CASSSGQGANTIYF. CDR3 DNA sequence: TGCGCCAGCAGCTCCGGACAGGGGGCCAACACCATATATTTT.

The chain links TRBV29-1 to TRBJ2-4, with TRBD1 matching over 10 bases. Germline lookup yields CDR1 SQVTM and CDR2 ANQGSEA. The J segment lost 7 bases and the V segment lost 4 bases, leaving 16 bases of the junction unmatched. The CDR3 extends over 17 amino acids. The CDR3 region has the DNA TGCAGCGTTGTATTACTCTGGACAGGGGGAGAGGGGAACATTCAGTACTTC. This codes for CSVVLLWTGGEGNIQYF.

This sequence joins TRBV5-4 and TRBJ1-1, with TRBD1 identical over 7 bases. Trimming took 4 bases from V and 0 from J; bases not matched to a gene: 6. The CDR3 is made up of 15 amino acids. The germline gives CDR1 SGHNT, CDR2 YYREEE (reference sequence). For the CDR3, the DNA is TGTGCCAGCAGCAGGGACAGCGTAATGAACACTGAAGCTTTCTTT. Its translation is CASSRDSVMNTEAFF.